These 21 T cell receptor beta chains came from one sample sequenced in a study of control samples from healthy donors and cancer patients. Repertoires were generated with immunoSEQ multiplex PCR, while TCRdb's copy carries only in-frame clones and drops some. The repertoire holds fewer than 50,000 clones, with roughly 92% as singletons. The sequencing sample was made of PBMCs. The receptors stem from a young man with colorectal cancer.

This chain uses TRBV7-2 with TRBJ2-3; a weak D match, TRBD1 (6 bases). The CDR3 has 12 amino acids. Germline CDR1 is SGHTA and CDR2 is FQGNSA. Trimming stripped 6 bases from V and 6 bases from J, with 10 bases between. The CDR3 DNA reads as TGTGCCAGCAGTACAGGGTGGGATACGCAGTATTTT. It is translated as CASSTGWDTQYF.

The chain carries TRBV19 and TRBJ2-5, with 11 bases lining up with TRBD2. V was clipped by 5 bases and J by 5 bases; unmatched bases: 1. Germline V gives CDR1 LNHDA, CDR2 SQIVND (reference sequence). This CDR3 contains 13 residues. CDR3 sequence: CASSWTSGETQYF. As DNA, the CDR3 is TGTGCCAGTAGTTGGACTAGCGGGGAGACCCAGTACTTC.

The chain employs TRBV6-5 and TRBJ1-2; D is unclear. The CDR3 runs 12 residues. Germline CDR1 is MNHEY and CDR2 is SVGAGI. Between the trimmed V and J ends, which lost 8 bases and 7 bases, there was a span of 14 bases. CDR3 DNA: TGTGCCAGCCACCCCGTCAACGGTGGCTACACCTTC. It encodes CASHPVNGGYTF.

The V call is TRBV4-3, the J call TRBJ2-2; the match to TRBD2 covers 11 bases. The CDR3 extends over 15 amino acids. Trimming cost V 6 bases and J 5 bases; bases outside gene matches: 5. CDR1 LGHNA and CDR2 YSLEER come from the germline V gene. CDR3 sequence: CASSPSGGRTGELFF. The CDR3 DNA sequence: TGCGCCAGCAGTCCTAGCGGGGGGAGGACCGGGGAGCTGTTTTTT.

The chain recombines TRBV2 with TRBJ1-2; TRBD1 matches 12 bases. From germline, CDR1 is SNHLY and CDR2 FYNNEI. J lost 2 bases, V lost 6 bases, and 16 bases had no gene match. The CDR3 consists of 19 residues. The CDR3 here is CASSDYSGTGGRTNYGYTF. In DNA, the CDR3 is TGTGCCAGCAGCGACTACTCCGGGACAGGGGGCAGAACCAACTATGGCTACACCTTC.

This clone was seen only once. This chain uses TRBV6-5 with TRBJ1-1; D gene unclear. The germline CDR1 and CDR2 sequences are MNHEY and SVGAGI. V lost 1 base, J lost 9 bases, and 15 bases lay in between. CDR3 length equals 14 residues. The CDR3 DNA reads as TGTGCCAGCAGTTACTACCTGGAAGGCCTACAAGCTTTCTTT. The encoded protein is CASSYYLEGLQAFF.

This clone was picked up one time. The chain couples TRBV2 to TRBJ1-6; a weak D match, TRBD1 (5 bases). CDR3 size: 15 residues. The germline CDR1 and CDR2 sequences are SNHLY and FYNNEI. V lost 0 bases and J 6 bases, leaving 9 bases between the germline ends. DNA of the CDR3: TGTGCCAGCAGTGAAGCGAGGGGAAGTAATTCACCCCTCCACTTT. This encodes CASSEARGSNSPLHF.

The V call is TRBV5-4, the J call TRBJ2-7; 9 bases fit TRBD1. The CDR3 extends over 16 amino acids. V was pared by 5 bases and J by 3 bases, with 12 bases of the junction left unmatched. Germline values: CDR1 SGHNT, CDR2 YYREEE (reference sequence). This chain's CDR3 is CASSRLTGGKGYEQYF. Written as DNA, the CDR3 is TGTGCCAGCAGTCGACTAACAGGGGGCAAAGGCTACGAGCAGTACTTC.

This clone was observed a few times. V is TRBV2 and J is TRBJ1-2; possible D gene TRBD1, 5 bases. The CDR3 is 12 residues long. Trimming removed 7 bases at V and 2 bases at J, with 8 bases between. Per the germline V gene, CDR1 is SNHLY and CDR2 is FYNNEI. The CDR3 region has the DNA TGTGCCAGCACGGGGCCGAACTATGGCTACACCTTC. The encoded protein is CASTGPNYGYTF.

V usage is TRBV27 and J usage is TRBJ1-1; D is uncertain. The CDR3 runs to 13 residues. Germline CDR1 and CDR2: MNHEY and SMNVEV (reference sequence). The V gene lost 6 bases and the J gene lost 13 bases, with 21 bases spanning the gap. CDR3: CASSLEGRGPNFF. For the CDR3, the DNA is TGTGCCAGCAGCCTAGAAGGACGCGGACCAAATTTCTTT.

The chain joins TRBV30 to TRBJ1-2; D may be TRBD1 (6 bases). The V gene's germline CDR1 is GTSNPN and CDR2 SVGIG (reference sequence). The V end was cut by 1 base, the J end by 7 bases, with 16 bases between. CDR3 length: 14 amino acids. In nucleotides, the CDR3 is TGTGCCTGGAGTGAGGGGGACCCTAGCTCTGGCTACACCTTC. It yields the protein CAWSEGDPSSGYTF.

A few counts support this clone. V gene TRBV24-1 combines with J gene TRBJ2-5; the match to TRBD2 covers 8 bases. The germline gives CDR1 KGHDR, CDR2 SFDVKD. The junction had 11 bases not matched to a gene; V was cut back by 4 bases and J by 5 bases. CDR3 length: 16 amino acids. The CDR3 DNA sequence: TGTGCCACCAGTGACCCCGGGCTAGCGGGCGGTGAGACCCAGTACTTC. Translated: CATSDPGLAGGETQYF.

The chain uses TRBV18 and TRBJ1-4, with 7 bases aligning to TRBD1. The junction had 3 bases not matched to a gene; V was cut back by 3 bases and J by 5 bases. Germline values: CDR1 KGHSH, CDR2 LQKENI. The CDR3 contains 14 residues. CDR3 sequence: CASSPLRGNEKLFF. The CDR3 coding sequence is TGTGCCAGCTCACCTCTCAGGGGGAATGAAAAACTGTTTTTT.

The chain uses TRBV29-1 and TRBJ2-7; either TRBD1 or TRBD2 may fit D (5 bases each). Deletions cut 4 bases from V and 1 base from J, with 14 bases between. Looked up from germline, CDR1 is SQVTM and CDR2 is ANQGSEA. CDR3 length: 14 residues. The CDR3 DNA is TGCAGCGTTGCGTTGGGGACGCGGTCCTACGAGCAGTACTTC. As protein: CSVALGTRSYEQYF.

The V call is TRBV12-5, the J call TRBJ1-5; D gene unclear. The V gene lost 1 base and the J gene lost 9 bases, with 4 bases spanning the gap. From germline, CDR1 is LGHNT and CDR2 FRNRAP. The CDR3 extends over 11 amino acids. CDR3 loop: CASGLGWPQHF. The CDR3 nucleotides read TGTGCTAGTGGTTTGGGGTGGCCCCAGCATTTT. Full variable domain (remainder filled in from reference TRBV12-5 and TRBJ1-5): DARVTQTPRHKVTEMGQEVTMRCQPILGHNTVFWYRQTMMQGLELLAYFRNRAPLDDSGMPKDRFSAEMPDATLATLKIQPSEPRDSAVYFCASGLGWPQHFGDGTRLSIL.

V usage is TRBV29-1 and J usage is TRBJ1-4; TRBD1 aligns across 9 bases. CDR1 is SQVTM, CDR2 ANQGSEA, per germline. The CDR3 extends over 16 amino acids. The J segment lost 7 bases and the V segment lost 0 bases, leaving 9 bases of the junction unmatched. The CDR3 is CSVEEGLGTGSEKLFF. CDR3 in DNA: TGCAGCGTTGAAGAAGGGTTGGGGACAGGGAGTGAAAAACTGTTTTTT.

CDR3 nucleotide sequence: TGTGCCAGCAGCCAAGGATGGGGAGATTCACCCCTCCACTTT. Protein: CASSQGWGDSPLHF. The J gene is TRBJ1-6, the V gene TRBV3-1 (or the pseudogene TRBV3-2); D uncertain. Germline V CDR1 and CDR2: LGHDT, YNNKEL (reference sequence). The CDR3 contains 14 residues. V was clipped by 1 base and J by 8 bases, with 9 bases between them.

The rearrangement uses TRBV19 and TRBJ2-3; perhaps D is TRBD1 or TRBD2 (5 bases each). From germline, CDR1 is LNHDA and CDR2 SQIVND (reference sequence). CDR3 length: 14 amino acids. Trimming removed 5 bases at V and 1 base at J, with 10 bases between. CDR3 nucleotide sequence: TGTGCCAGTAGTCAGATGGGACGCACAGATACGCAGTATTTT. As protein: CASSQMGRTDTQYF.

The chain has TRBV25-1 and TRBJ2-2; 10 bases agree with TRBD2. V dropped 1 base and J dropped 7; count of bases not matched to a gene: 9. The germline V gene has CDR1 MGHDK and CDR2 SYGVNS. The CDR3 covers 17 residues. The CDR3 DNA is TGTGCCAGCAGTGAATCAATGGGTAGCGGGGGGATCGGGGAGCTGTTTTTT. Its protein is CASSESMGSGGIGELFF.

Only one count was recorded for this clone. One end of the junction does not line up with germline, which may come from a read error. This rearrangement joins TRBV5-4 to TRBJ1-4; perhaps TRBD1 as D (5 bases). The CDR3 runs to 11 residues. Germline V lookup: CDR1 SGHNT, CDR2 YYREEE (reference sequence). CDR3 DNA sequence: TGTGCCAGCAGCGCGGGACCCCGGGAGGTTTTT. Encoded protein: CASSAGPREVF.

There are a few counts of this clone. The rearrangement links TRBV20-1 to TRBJ2-1, with D tentatively TRBD2 (6 bases). Germline V lookup: CDR1 DFQATT, CDR2 SNEGSKA (reference sequence). The CDR3 spans 15 residues. With 6 bases removed from V and 3 bases from J, the gap between germline ends came to 18 bases. This chain's CDR3 is CSASGGNSIYNEQFF. CDR3 nucleotide sequence: TGCAGTGCCAGTGGAGGGAACAGTATCTACAATGAGCAGTTCTTC.